Below are 8 T cell receptor beta chains sequenced from a single sample in a study of beta chain features in type 1 diabetes (dated by TCRdb to the late 2010s). The library relied on the immunoSEQ multiplex PCR assay. The High Capacity cDNA Reverse Transcription Kit was used to reverse transcribe all of the isolated RNA, meaning that expressed TCRB transcripts were what got sequenced. The source is immuneACCESS, and TCRdb retained only in-frame sequences with V and J called. Part of the clones is not carried over; for the studies checked, unresolved V genes explain less than half of this, and the remainder is unexplained. This sample lists 330,000 or so clones; roughly a fifth were detected once. The top ten clonotypes cover about 0.044% of the sample. Sequenced: naive CD4+ T cells from blood. Taken with the paper, the label for cell subset or site translates to: true naive CD4+ T cells. Receptors were obtained from a woman between 18 and 29 years old in good health.

The V call is TRBV5-6, the J call TRBJ2-2; perhaps TRBD2 as D (5 bases). The CDR3 length is 17 residues. Germline CDR1 reads SGHDT; CDR2 reads YYEEEE. Trimming removed 4 bases from V and 4 bases from J, with 20 bases in between. DNA for the CDR3: TGTGCCAGCAGCGCAGGACGGAGCCGAGGGAGCACCGGGGAGCTGTTTTTT. The encoded protein is CASSAGRSRGSTGELFF.

Turning to this clone: At the DNA level, this CDR3 is encoded by other sequences in the same sample as well. The chain links TRBV7-2 to TRBJ2-5, with D possibly TRBD2 on 6 matching bases. This CDR3 has 14 residues. Germline CDR1 is SGHTA and CDR2 is FQGNSA. The V end was cut by 0 bases, the J end by 5 bases, with 10 bases between. The CDR3 region is CASSLAGGRETQYF. The CDR3 region has the DNA TGTGCCAGCAGCTTAGCGGGGGGACGGGAGACCCAGTACTTC.

The chain couples TRBV30 to TRBJ1-2; 8 nucleotides agree with TRBD1. The CDR3 is made up of 13 amino acids. Germline V gene sequence: CDR1 GTSNPN, CDR2 SVGIG (reference sequence). V gave up 4 bases and J gave up 6 bases; unmatched junction bases: 7. CDR3 sequence (DNA): TGTGCCTGGATAAAGACAGGGGTGCATGGCTACACCTTC. Translating gives CAWIKTGVHGYTF.

The rearrangement joins TRBV7-3 to TRBJ2-1; 7 positions match TRBD2. The CDR3 length is 14 residues. J gave up 2 bases and V 8 bases, and 6 bases lay outside the gene matches. CDR1 SGHTA and CDR2 FQGTGA come from the germline V gene. The CDR3 protein is CASAGGSPYNEQFF. The CDR3 DNA reads as TGTGCCAGCGCCGGGGGGTCTCCCTACAATGAGCAGTTCTTC.

This clone was observed a handful of times. CDR3 sequence reads: CASSFTSGEKETQYF. The CDR3 DNA sequence: TGCGCCAGCAGCTTTACTAGCGGGGAAAAAGAGACCCAGTACTTC. The chain couples TRBV5-1 to TRBJ2-5, with TRBD2 matching 10 bases. CDR1 and CDR2 from the germline V gene are SGHRS and YFSETQ. The CDR3 runs to 15 residues. Trimming cost V 2 bases and J 3 bases; bases outside gene matches: 4.

This clone was observed a few times. The J gene is TRBJ1-2, the V gene TRBV19; a possible D gene is TRBD1 (5 bases). Trimming took 3 bases from V and 3 from J, leaving 8 bases between them. In germline, CDR1 is LNHDA, CDR2 SQIVND (reference sequence). The CDR3 has 13 residues. CDR3 in amino acids: CASSITGDYGYTF. The CDR3 DNA sequence: TGTGCCAGTAGTATCACAGGAGACTATGGCTACACCTTC.

Only a few counts were recorded for this clone. The same CDR3 can be traced to other DNA sequences in this sample. The V call is TRBV30, the J call TRBJ1-5; D is unclear. Germline assignment: CDR1 GTSNPN and CDR2 SVGIG (reference sequence). The CDR3 spans 13 residues. Between the trimmed V and J ends, which lost 1 base and 2 bases, there was a span of 6 bases. CDR3 loop: CAWSAGGNQPQHF. The CDR3 region has the DNA TGTGCCTGGAGTGCAGGTGGCAATCAGCCCCAGCATTTT.

This clone has more than one count but fewer than ten. J is TRBJ2-2 and V is TRBV5-4; 7 nucleotides agree with TRBD1. The CDR3 totals 16 residues. Germline values: CDR1 SGHNT, CDR2 YYREEE (reference sequence). The V segment lost 3 bases and the J segment 0 bases; nucleotides outside the gene matches: 5. The CDR3 DNA sequence: TGTGCCAGCAGCTCCAAAGGGACAGCGAACACCGGGGAGCTGTTTTTT. Translated, it gives CASSSKGTANTGELFF.